One and the same sample provided the 23 T cell receptor beta chains below, sequenced in a study of OX40 agonist ivuxolimab in advanced cancers. Produced via immunoSEQ multiplex PCR; TCRdb's table is partial and in-frame only. The data hold 85,000 to 120,000 clones, with roughly nine tenths observed a single time. Source: CD4+ or CD8+ T cells sorted from blood, taken in a trial of the OX40 agonist ivuxolimab. The receptors were sampled from an adult with an advanced solid tumor such as melanoma, head and neck, liver or kidney cancer.

This rearrangement joins TRBV6-5 to TRBJ2-7; possibly TRBD1 for D (7 bases). The V and J ends lost 6 bases and 3 bases respectively, with 15 bases between them. The CDR3 is 14 amino acids. Germline CDR1 and CDR2: MNHEY and SVGAGI. In DNA, the CDR3 is TGTGCCAGCAGCTTTCCAGGGGGGAACTACGAGCAGTACTTC. Translation gives CASSFPGGNYEQYF.

V is TRBV18 and J is TRBJ1-6; 7 positions agree with TRBD1. V lost 1 base and J lost 7; bases outside the gene matches: 1. CDR1 is KGHSH, CDR2 LQKENI, per germline. The CDR3 loop spans 14 amino acids. The CDR3 sequence is CASSPQGQNSPLHF. In nucleotides, the CDR3 is TGTGCCAGCTCACCACAGGGACAGAATTCACCCCTCCACTTT.

The V gene is TRBV30, the J gene TRBJ1-1, with no clear D. The CDR3 is made up of 13 amino acids. CDR1 is GTSNPN and CDR2 is SVGIG in the germline V gene (reference sequence). The V end lost 0 bases, the J end lost 5 bases, and 10 bases lay between the germline ends. The CDR3 spells CAWSVNTWTEAFF. CDR3 DNA: TGTGCCTGGAGTGTCAACACTTGGACTGAAGCTTTCTTT. The full variable domain, completed using reference TRBV30 and TRBJ1-1, is SQTIHQWPATLVQPVGSPLSLECTVEGTSNPNLYWYRQAAGRGLQLLFYSVGIGQISSEVPQNLSASRPQDRQFILSSKKLLLSDSGFYLCAWSVNTWTEAFFGQGTRLTVV.

This clone was seen just once. This rearrangement joins TRBV6-5 to TRBJ1-1; D unclear. CDR3 length: 15 residues. CDR1 MNHEY and CDR2 SVGAGI come from the germline V gene. Trimming shortened V by 4 bases and J by 1 base, and 13 bases separated the two germline ends. CDR3 nucleotides: TGTGCCAGCAGTTCTCCTTGGCTGGGGAACACTGAAGCTTTCTTT. It is translated as CASSSPWLGNTEAFF.

The chain is built from TRBV7-2 and TRBJ2-7; 7 nucleotides match TRBD1. Germline-derived CDR1 and CDR2 are SGHTA and FQGNSA. V lost 0 bases and J lost 6; bases outside the gene matches: 8. This CDR3 has 15 amino acids. The CDR3 loop reads CASSLAEGQATEQYF. CDR3 sequence (DNA): TGTGCCAGCAGCTTAGCGGAAGGACAGGCCACCGAGCAGTACTTC.

This clone appeared a few times. V usage is TRBV29-1 and J usage is TRBJ1-2, with 11 bases matching TRBD1. After removal of 3 bases from V and 3 bases from J, the junction contained 6 bases not matched to a gene. The CDR3 spans 15 residues. The germline V gene has CDR1 SQVTM and CDR2 ANQGSEA. CDR3 sequence: CSVDLGTGGDYGYTF. The CDR3 DNA follows: TGCAGCGTTGATTTGGGGACAGGGGGAGACTATGGCTACACCTTC.

The chain combines TRBV13 with TRBJ1-4; D uncertain. V was shortened by 3 bases and J by 1 base, with 3 bases between the two germline ends. Germline V lookup: CDR1 PRHDT, CDR2 FYEKMQ (reference sequence). The CDR3 totals 13 residues. CDR3 DNA: TGTGCCAGCAGCTTCGGAACTAATGAAAAACTGTTTTTT. Translating gives CASSFGTNEKLFF. The full variable domain, in which reference TRBV13 and TRBJ1-4 provide the parts outside the CDR3, is AAGVIQSPRHLIKEKRETATLKCYPIPRHDTVYWYQQGPGQDPQFLISFYEKMQSDKGSIPDRFSAQQFSDYHSELNMSSLELGDSALYFCASSFGTNEKLFFGSGTQLSVL.

The rearrangement joins TRBV4-3 to TRBJ1-3; unclear D gene. CDR3 length: 16 residues. Germline V gene data show CDR1 as LGHNA and CDR2 as YSLEER. V was cut by 5 bases and J by 0 bases, with 14 bases left in between. The CDR3 here is CASSSEAPYSGNTIYF. CDR3 DNA: TGCGCCAGCAGCTCGGAGGCGCCTTACTCTGGAAACACCATATATTTT.

The rearrangement links TRBV7-9 to TRBJ2-5, with TRBD2 as a possible D gene (6 bases). The CDR3 consists of 16 residues. With 5 bases removed from V and 4 bases from J, the gap between germline ends came to 20 bases. The V gene's germline CDR1 is SEHNR and CDR2 FQNEAQ (reference sequence). The CDR3 nucleotides are TGTGCCAGCAGCCCCCGGGGGACGTATTTAGGAGAGACCCAGTACTTC. Its protein is CASSPRGTYLGETQYF.

The chain uses TRBV19 and TRBJ1-1; D uncertain. Trimming stripped 6 bases from V and 3 bases from J, with 14 bases between. This CDR3 has 14 amino acids. In germline, CDR1 is LNHDA, CDR2 SQIVND (reference sequence). As DNA, the CDR3 is TGTGCCAGTAGCCCCGGACGGGATTACACTGAAGCTTTCTTT. Protein product: CASSPGRDYTEAFF.

The chain couples TRBV2 to TRBJ1-3, with D tentatively TRBD1 (5 bases). With 4 bases removed from V and 0 bases from J, the gap between germline ends came to 19 bases. CDR3 length equals 18 residues. Germline loops: CDR1 SNHLY, CDR2 FYNNEI. CDR3 amino acids: CASSVIKGSPSSGNTIYF. CDR3 in DNA: TGTGCCAGCAGTGTGATAAAGGGGTCCCCAAGCTCTGGAAACACCATATATTTT.

The chain combines TRBV6-1 with TRBJ1-1, with D uncertain. The CDR3 is made up of 13 amino acids. Trimming took off 1 base at V and 1 base at J, with 4 bases between the two ends. Germline V gives CDR1 MNHNS, CDR2 SASEGT. In DNA form, the CDR3 reads TGTGCCAGCAGTGAAGTGGGGAACACTGAAGCTTTCTTT. This encodes CASSEVGNTEAFF.

This chain links TRBV7-2 with TRBJ2-5; D remains ambiguous. V shed 5 bases and J shed 5 bases, with 9 bases lying between them. The CDR3 consists of 12 residues. CDR1 is SGHTA, CDR2 FQGNSA, per germline. CDR3 region: CASSQSRETQYF. The DNA for the CDR3 is TGTGCCAGCAGCCAGTCGAGGGAGACCCAGTACTTC.

The CDR3 region is CASENRGGNQPQHF. For the CDR3, the DNA is TGTGCCAGCGAAAACAGGGGGGGCAATCAGCCCCAGCATTTT. This rearrangement joins TRBV6-5 to TRBJ1-5, with 8 bases aligning to TRBD1. Looked up from germline, CDR1 is MNHEY and CDR2 is SVGAGI. V was pared by 8 bases and J by 2 bases, with 5 bases of the junction left unmatched. The CDR3 runs 14 residues.

A few counts support this clone. The J gene is TRBJ2-7, the V gene TRBV9; 8 bases are a match to TRBD2. This CDR3 has 15 residues. V shed 0 bases and J 4 bases; nucleotides not matched to a gene: 6. CDR1 and CDR2 (germline): SGDLS, YYNGEE. CDR3 coding DNA: TGTGCCAGCAGCGTAGGGGTTAGCGGGGAGTACGAGCAGTACTTC. Protein sequence: CASSVGVSGEYEQYF. The full variable domain, its missing parts supplied by reference TRBV9 and TRBJ2-7, is DSGVTQTPKHLITATGQRVTLRCSPRSGDLSVYWYQQSLDQGLQFLIQYYNGEERAKGNILERFSAQQFPDLHSELNLSSLELGDSALYFCASSVGVSGEYEQYFGPGTRLTVT.

The chain is built from TRBV28 and TRBJ1-4; perhaps TRBD1 as D (5 bases). This CDR3 has 16 residues. V was trimmed by 6 bases and J by 0 bases, leaving 14 bases between them. Germline CDR1 MDHEN, CDR2 SYDVKM. The CDR3 coding sequence is TGTGCCAGCAGAACTCCTTCCAGGGCAACTAATGAAAAACTGTTTTTT. Translating gives CASRTPSRATNEKLFF.

The chain employs TRBV5-1 and TRBJ2-2, with TRBD1 as a possible D gene (6 bases). CDR1 is SGHRS and CDR2 is YFSETQ in the germline V gene. The CDR3 sequence is 16 residues long. Trimming cost V 4 bases and J 1 base, with 14 bases left between them. The CDR3, as DNA: TGCGCCAGCAGCCCCCCCCTACAGGGGAACACCGGGGAGCTGTTTTTT. This sequence encodes CASSPPLQGNTGELFF.

This sequence joins TRBV5-1 and TRBJ2-3; TRBD1 or TRBD2 may be the D gene (5 bases each). CDR3 size: 15 residues. Germline CDR1 reads SGHRS; CDR2 reads YFSETQ. The germline V and J ends were trimmed by 0 bases and 5 bases, with 13 bases remaining between them. DNA of the CDR3: TGCGCCAGCAGCTTGGCGGGACCCGGGGAAGATACGCAGTATTTT. Protein product: CASSLAGPGEDTQYF.

V gene TRBV5-4 combines with J gene TRBJ2-7, with 9 bases fitting TRBD1. Germline CDR1 and CDR2: SGHNT and YYREEE (reference sequence). V gave up 4 bases and J gave up 7 bases; unmatched junction bases: 6. The CDR3 totals 13 residues. CDR3 protein: CASSRTGDREQYF. The DNA for the CDR3 is TGTGCCAGCAGCCGGACAGGGGACCGAGAGCAGTACTTC. Full variable domain (missing parts from reference TRBV5-4 and TRBJ2-7): ETGVTQSPTHLIKTRGQQVTLRCSSQSGHNTVSWYQQALGQGPQFIFQYYREEENGRGNFPPRFSGLQFPNYSSELNVNALELDDSALYLCASSRTGDREQYFGPGTRLTVT.

The V and J genes are TRBV7-2 and TRBJ1-2, with D unresolved. Trimming took 2 bases from V and 4 from J, leaving 11 bases between them. CDR1 and CDR2 (germline): SGHTA, FQGNSA. CDR3 length: 14 amino acids. In nucleotides, the CDR3 is TGTGCCAGCAGCTTATCACCGAGTAGCTATGGCTACACCTTC. Protein sequence: CASSLSPSSYGYTF.

The chain recombines TRBV9 with TRBJ2-3; D is ambiguous. In germline, CDR1 is SGDLS, CDR2 YYNGEE. V gave up 2 bases and J gave up 2 bases, with 12 bases separating them. The CDR3 totals 15 residues. CDR3 DNA sequence: TGTGCCAGCAGCGTGTCACAGCCTTACACAGATACGCAGTATTTT. Its translation is CASSVSQPYTDTQYF.

The chain couples TRBV5-1 to TRBJ2-1; 8 bases align to TRBD2. Germline lookup yields CDR1 SGHRS and CDR2 YFSETQ. The CDR3 totals 15 residues. V lost 0 bases and J lost 3; bases outside the gene matches: 2. CDR3 amino acids: CASSLALAVYNEQFF. The CDR3 DNA reads as TGCGCCAGCAGCTTGGCACTAGCGGTCTACAATGAGCAGTTCTTC.

The genes are TRBV4-1 and TRBJ2-1; 7 nucleotides line up with TRBD2. V lost 2 bases, J lost 9 bases, and 7 bases stayed unmatched. The germline V gene has CDR1 MGHRA and CDR2 YSYEKL. The CDR3 has 14 residues. CDR3 in DNA: TGCGCCAGCAGCCAACCGACCCGCGGGAGTGAGCAGTTCTTC. Translated, it gives CASSQPTRGSEQFF.